These T cell receptor beta chains were read from a single sample in a study of regulatory T cells in long-lasting Graves disease. Each CDR3 protein is one row after TCRdb ran MiXCR on the multiplex PCR reads. This sample carries roughly 430,000 distinct CDR3 sequences, around 15% of them seen once, and the ten largest clones take approximately 11%. This sample was shared with a second study, whose subject was T cells in Graves' hyperthyroidism and ophthalmopathy.

The sample consisted of peripheral blood mononuclear cells (PBMCs), taken at new diagnosis, from a patient treated with antithyroid drugs. All receptors derive from a woman aged 25 to 39 with Graves disease. CDR3s include the opening cysteine and the closing phenylalanine or tryptophan. Each record gives: D gene, V gene, J gene, clone size, CDR3 protein, CDR3 DNA. D genes are given only for firm matches. Clone size is not always given. Where it is, it says once, few, many or a class for expanded clones.

D gene: .; V gene: TRBV2; J gene: TRBJ2-1; clone size: .; CDR3 protein: CASSGAGSNEQFF; CDR3 DNA: TGTGCCAGCAGTGGGGCGGGAAGCAATGAGCAGTTCTTC
D gene: .; V gene: TRBV27; J gene: TRBJ1-5; clone size: few; CDR3 protein: CASSHRGAGQPQHF; CDR3 DNA: TGTGCCAGCAGTCACCGGGGCGCAGGCCAGCCCCAGCATTTT
D gene: TRBD2; V gene: TRBV3-1; J gene: TRBJ2-1; clone size: many; CDR3 protein: CASSPGLVVGNEQFF; CDR3 DNA: TGTGCCAGCAGCCCCGGACTAGTTGTAGGGAATGAGCAGTTCTTC
D gene: .; V gene: TRBV30; J gene: TRBJ1-2; clone size: .; CDR3 protein: CAWRPDSLANYGYTF; CDR3 DNA: TGTGCCTGGAGACCCGACAGCTTAGCTAACTATGGCTACACCTTC
D gene: .; V gene: TRBV27; J gene: TRBJ1-4; clone size: .; CDR3 protein: CASRMGGASNEKLFF; CDR3 DNA: TGTGCCAGCAGGATGGGGGGCGCATCTAATGAAAAACTGTTTTTT
D gene: .; V gene: TRBV15; J gene: TRBJ2-1; clone size: many; CDR3 protein: CATSRDLAKRHSSYNEQFF; CDR3 DNA: TGTGCCACCAGCAGAGATCTCGCTAAGCGGCATAGCTCCTACAATGAGCAGTTCTTC
D gene: .; V gene: TRBV12-3/TRBV12-4; J gene: TRBJ2-3; clone size: many; CDR3 protein: CASAASVTDTQYF; CDR3 DNA: TGTGCCAGCGCCGCCTCGGTCACAGATACGCAGTATTTT
D gene: TRBD2; V gene: TRBV19; J gene: TRBJ2-4; clone size: .; CDR3 protein: CASSMAGAAKNIQYF; CDR3 DNA: TGTGCCAGTAGTATGGCGGGAGCTGCCAAAAACATTCAGTACTTC
D gene: .; V gene: TRBV9; J gene: TRBJ2-2; clone size: .; CDR3 protein: CASSVEGGELFF; CDR3 DNA: TGTGCCAGCAGCGTAGAGGGGGGGGAGCTGTTTTTT
D gene: TRBD2; V gene: TRBV5-1; J gene: TRBJ2-1; clone size: few; CDR3 protein: CASSSLAGGPGTEQFF; CDR3 DNA: TGCGCCAGCAGCTCTCTAGCGGGAGGGCCGGGTACTGAGCAGTTCTTC
D gene: .; V gene: TRBV28; J gene: TRBJ2-1; clone size: many; CDR3 protein: CASSLGLGVSGDNEQFF; CDR3 DNA: TGTGCCAGCAGTTTGGGCCTAGGGGTGTCAGGCGACAATGAGCAGTTCTTC
D gene: TRBD1; V gene: TRBV5-1; J gene: TRBJ2-4; clone size: many; CDR3 protein: CASSSRQGQNIQYF; CDR3 DNA: TGCGCCAGCAGCTCCCGACAGGGTCAAAACATTCAGTACTTC
D gene: .; V gene: TRBV6-2/TRBV6-3; J gene: TRBJ2-3; clone size: many; CDR3 protein: CASSYSGVRSDTQYF; CDR3 DNA: TGTGCCAGCAGTTACTCGGGAGTACGGTCAGATACGCAGTATTTT
D gene: .; V gene: TRBV18; J gene: TRBJ2-7; clone size: .; CDR3 protein: CASSPQEHTSAYEQYF; CDR3 DNA: TGTGCCAGCTCACCACAAGAGCACACCTCAGCCTACGAGCAGTACTTC
D gene: .; V gene: TRBV10-2; J gene: TRBJ2-2; clone size: few; CDR3 protein: CASSEGRGTGELFF; CDR3 DNA: TGCGCCAGCAGTGAGGGCCGCGGCACCGGGGAGCTGTTTTTT
D gene: TRBD1; V gene: TRBV5-1; J gene: TRBJ2-7; clone size: many; CDR3 protein: CASRDRGSYEQYF; CDR3 DNA: TGCGCCAGCAGGGACAGGGGCTCCTACGAGCAGTACTTC
D gene: TRBD2; V gene: TRBV7-2; J gene: TRBJ2-7; clone size: many; CDR3 protein: CASSLPGLAEFSYEQYF; CDR3 DNA: TGTGCCAGCAGCTTACCGGGACTAGCGGAATTTTCCTACGAGCAGTACTTC
D gene: .; V gene: TRBV5-6; J gene: TRBJ2-4; clone size: many; CDR3 protein: CASSPRGHREYF; CDR3 DNA: TGTGCCAGCAGCCCACGGGGGCATCGGGAGTACTTC
D gene: TRBD2; V gene: TRBV12-3/TRBV12-4; J gene: TRBJ2-3; clone size: many; CDR3 protein: CASSSRGTSGRGTDTQYF; CDR3 DNA: TGTGCCAGCAGTTCACGCGGGACTAGCGGGAGGGGCACAGATACGCAGTATTTT
D gene: TRBD1; V gene: TRBV19; J gene: TRBJ2-5; clone size: few; CDR3 protein: CASMDRDSQETQYF; CDR3 DNA: TGTGCCAGTATGGATCGGGACAGCCAAGAGACCCAGTACTTC
D gene: TRBD2; V gene: TRBV20-1; J gene: TRBJ2-4; clone size: many; CDR3 protein: CSAETSGIENIQYF; CDR3 DNA: TGCAGTGCTGAAACTAGCGGGATAGAAAACATTCAGTACTTC
D gene: .; V gene: TRBV19; J gene: TRBJ1-1; clone size: few; CDR3 protein: CASGTGKNTEAFF; CDR3 DNA: TGTGCCAGTGGCACAGGAAAGAACACTGAAGCTTTCTTT
D gene: .; V gene: TRBV12-3/TRBV12-4; J gene: TRBJ2-3; clone size: many; CDR3 protein: CASSSNLERADTQYF; CDR3 DNA: TGTGCCAGCAGTAGTAACCTAGAAAGAGCGGATACGCAGTATTTT
D gene: .; V gene: TRBV18; J gene: TRBJ1-1; clone size: many; CDR3 protein: CASSRGPAEAFF; CDR3 DNA: TGTGCCAGCTCACGGGGACCCGCTGAAGCTTTCTTT
D gene: TRBD2; V gene: TRBV20-1; J gene: TRBJ2-7; clone size: many; CDR3 protein: CSAEGGLADSYEQYF; CDR3 DNA: TGCAGTGCTGAGGGAGGGCTAGCGGACTCCTACGAGCAGTACTTC
D gene: .; V gene: TRBV6-9; J gene: TRBJ2-3; clone size: few; CDR3 protein: CASSFGRGGPIDTQYF; CDR3 DNA: TGTGCCAGCAGTTTCGGGAGAGGAGGACCGATAGATACGCAGTATTTT
D gene: TRBD1; V gene: TRBV6-2/TRBV6-3; J gene: TRBJ2-1; clone size: .; CDR3 protein: CASSEAGTGTYEQFF; CDR3 DNA: TGTGCCAGCAGTGAAGCTGGGACAGGCACCTACGAGCAGTTCTTC
D gene: .; V gene: TRBV6-5; J gene: TRBJ1-2; clone size: many; CDR3 protein: CASSYSGQSNYGYTF; CDR3 DNA: TGTGCCAGCAGTTACTCAGGACAGTCGAACTATGGCTACACCTTC
D gene: TRBD1; V gene: TRBV28; J gene: TRBJ1-1; clone size: many; CDR3 protein: CASSLYSGGTEAFF; CDR3 DNA: TGTGCCAGCAGTTTATATTCAGGGGGCACTGAAGCTTTCTTT